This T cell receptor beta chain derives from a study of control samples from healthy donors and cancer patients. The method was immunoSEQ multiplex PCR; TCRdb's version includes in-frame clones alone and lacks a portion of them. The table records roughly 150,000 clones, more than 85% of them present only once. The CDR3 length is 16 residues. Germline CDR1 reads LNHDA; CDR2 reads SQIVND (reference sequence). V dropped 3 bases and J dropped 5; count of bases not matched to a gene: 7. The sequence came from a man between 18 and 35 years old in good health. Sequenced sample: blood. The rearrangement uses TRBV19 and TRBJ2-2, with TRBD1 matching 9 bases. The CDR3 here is CASSIPGTGRTGELFF. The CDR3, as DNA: TGTGCCAGTAGTATCCCAGGGACAGGGCGGACCGGGGAGCTGTTTTTT.